This T cell receptor beta chain was identified in a study of T cells in Graves' hyperthyroidism and ophthalmopathy. Study results and limitations: Blood samples included most of the expanded thyroid clonotypes exceeding 0.001.

This clonotype appeared a few times. Its antigen is currently unknown. RNA transcripts served as the template for amplifying TCR beta CDR3 regions. HTBI primers were employed in a first-round RT-PCR of the TCR CDR3. MiXCR was run by TCRdb on the multiplex PCR reads, yielding one entry per CDR3 protein. The sample records around 360,000 distinct CDR3 sequences, 12% to 15% being singletons. CDR1 and CDR2 (germline): WNHNN, SYGVQD (reference sequence). This CDR3 is built from 13 residues. V was trimmed by 4 bases and J by 2 bases, leaving 9 bases between them. Orbital computed tomography and thyroid ultrasound, together with serum TRAb and thyroxine and clinical symptoms, were used for diagnoses.

The origin of this receptor is a woman between 55 and 75 years old with Graves' ophthalmopathy. The rearrangement joins TRBV10-1 to TRBJ2-7; maybe TRBD2 (5 bases). Material for sequencing was blood. CDR3: CASSAGAAYEQYF. CDR3 nucleotide sequence: TGCGCCAGCAGTGCCGGAGCGGCCTACGAGCAGTACTTC.